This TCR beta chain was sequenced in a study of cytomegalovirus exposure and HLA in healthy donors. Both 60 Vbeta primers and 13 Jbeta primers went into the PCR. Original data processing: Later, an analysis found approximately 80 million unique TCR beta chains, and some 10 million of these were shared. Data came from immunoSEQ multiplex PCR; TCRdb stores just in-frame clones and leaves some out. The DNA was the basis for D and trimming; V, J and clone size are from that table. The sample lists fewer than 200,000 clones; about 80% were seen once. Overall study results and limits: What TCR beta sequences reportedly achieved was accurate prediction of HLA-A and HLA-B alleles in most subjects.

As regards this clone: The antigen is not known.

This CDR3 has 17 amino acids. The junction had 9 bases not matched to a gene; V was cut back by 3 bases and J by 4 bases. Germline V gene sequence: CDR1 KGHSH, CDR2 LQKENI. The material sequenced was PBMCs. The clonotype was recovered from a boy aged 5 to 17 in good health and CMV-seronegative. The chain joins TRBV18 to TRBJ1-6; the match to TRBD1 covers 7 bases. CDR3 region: CASSPQDRDIYNSPLHF. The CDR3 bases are TGTGCCAGCTCACCGCAAGACAGGGACATTTATAATTCACCCCTCCACTTT.